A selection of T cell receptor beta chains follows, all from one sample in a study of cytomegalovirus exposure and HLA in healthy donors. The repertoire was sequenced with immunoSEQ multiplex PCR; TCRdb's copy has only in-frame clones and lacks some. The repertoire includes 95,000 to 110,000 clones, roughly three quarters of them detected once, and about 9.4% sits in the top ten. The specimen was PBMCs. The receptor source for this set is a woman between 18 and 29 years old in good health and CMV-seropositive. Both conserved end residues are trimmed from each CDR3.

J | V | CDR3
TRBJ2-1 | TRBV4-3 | ASSQGLAGSRQF
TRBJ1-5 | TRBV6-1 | ASSEKRQVPQH
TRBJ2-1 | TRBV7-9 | ASSASWTGSRNEQF
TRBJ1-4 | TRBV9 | ASSYRGTNEKLF
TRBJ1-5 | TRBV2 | ASSDRQANQPQH
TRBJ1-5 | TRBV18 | ASSPQGASNQPQH
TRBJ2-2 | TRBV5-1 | ASRVGQGGTNTGELF
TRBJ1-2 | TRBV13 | ASSFRGDYGYT
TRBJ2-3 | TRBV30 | AWSRGRTFTDTQY
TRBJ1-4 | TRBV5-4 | ASSSTGVLTNEKLF
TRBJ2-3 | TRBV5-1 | ASSSRTGDTQY
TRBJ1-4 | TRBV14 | ASSLRSRNEKLF
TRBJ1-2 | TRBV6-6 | ASTDEVYGYT
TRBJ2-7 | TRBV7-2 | ASSLIAAYEQY
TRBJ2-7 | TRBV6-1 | ASREIDRAHEQY
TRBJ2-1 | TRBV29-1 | SVARLTTQGNEQF
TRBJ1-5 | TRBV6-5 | ASSRQGSNQPQH
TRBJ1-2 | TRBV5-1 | ASSLAGGSEDLKGYT
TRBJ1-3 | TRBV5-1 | ASSLGLDRHDTIY
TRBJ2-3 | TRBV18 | ASSGGGGGSDTQY
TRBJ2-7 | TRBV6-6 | ASSYTQGPYEQY
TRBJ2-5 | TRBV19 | ASSIVRGETQY
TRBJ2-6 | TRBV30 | ACRSSGANVLT
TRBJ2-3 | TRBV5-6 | ASRGRRGDTQY
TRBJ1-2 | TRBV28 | ASSGPGQGRRGYT
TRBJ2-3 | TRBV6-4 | ASSEALPGGTQY
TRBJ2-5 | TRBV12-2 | ASRLALDRGLETQY
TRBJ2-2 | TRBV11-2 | ASSPRGSGGTGELF
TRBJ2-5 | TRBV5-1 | ASKRLAGGQETQY
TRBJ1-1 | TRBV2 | ASSELGTQNTEAF
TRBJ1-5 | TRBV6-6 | ASSYPGFLGQPQH
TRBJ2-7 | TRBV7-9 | ASSKLALEQY
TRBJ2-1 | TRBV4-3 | ASSHSLGTSGRYGQF
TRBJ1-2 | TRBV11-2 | ASSQDYGYT